This is a list of T cell receptor beta chains from one sample in a study of OX40 agonist ivuxolimab in advanced cancers. This table comes from immunoSEQ multiplex PCR, and its TCRdb copy is limited to in-frame clones, with some not included. The profile shows about 58,000 clones, roughly 77% of them singletons. The material sequenced was CD4+ or CD8+ T cells sorted from blood, taken in a trial of the OX40 agonist ivuxolimab. The receptors were gathered from an adult with an advanced solid tumor such as melanoma, head and neck, liver or kidney cancer. Each CDR3 is given with its conserved first and last residue. The order of the fields is clone size, J gene, V gene, D gene, CDR3 protein, CDR3 DNA. A D gene is named only where the DNA matches it firmly. Some rows mark clone size as missing; the rest say once, few, many or name a class of expanded clone.

.,TRBJ2-5,TRBV5-6,.,CASRGGRLLETQYF,TGTGCCAGCAGGGGGGGTAGGCTTTTGGAGACCCAGTACTTC
once,TRBJ2-2,TRBV5-1,TRBD2,CASSRTSGGRAGELFF,TGCGCCAGCAGCCGGACTAGCGGGGGGCGAGCCGGGGAGCTGTTTTTT
.,TRBJ2-2,TRBV14,.,CASSQVVRTGELFF,TGTGCCAGCAGCCAAGTTGTCAGGACCGGGGAGCTGTTTTTT
once,TRBJ1-2,TRBV28,.,CASSPAWVGYGYTF,TGTGCCAGCAGTCCCGCGTGGGTCGGCTATGGCTACACCTTC
.,TRBJ2-4,TRBV7-8,.,CASSLGRGLAKNIQYF,TGTGCCAGCAGCTTAGGTCGGGGACTAGCCAAAAACATTCAGTACTTC
.,TRBJ1-2,TRBV6-5,.,CASRDPAIFGYTF,TGTGCCAGCAGAGACCCGGCTATCTTTGGCTACACCTTC
.,TRBJ2-1,TRBV5-1,.,CASSLDSYNEQFF,TGCGCCAGCAGCTTGGACAGCTACAATGAGCAGTTCTTC
once,TRBJ1-5,TRBV7-3,.,CASSQSRSQGSNQPQHF,TGTGCCAGCAGCCAGAGTCGGAGTCAGGGCAGCAATCAGCCCCAGCATTTT
few,TRBJ1-3,TRBV29-1,.,CSVVRPQGTGNTIYF,TGCAGCGTCGTGCGACCACAGGGTACTGGAAACACCATATATTTT
once,TRBJ2-3,TRBV2,TRBD2,CASSGGWGGTDTQYF,TGTGCCAGCAGTGGGGGCTGGGGGGGGACAGATACGCAGTATTTT
.,TRBJ1-3,TRBV14,TRBD1,CASSIRQGGNTIYF,TGTGCCAGCAGCATCCGACAGGGGGGAAACACCATATATTTT
.,TRBJ1-1,TRBV18,.,CASSPPLTGNTEAFF,TGTGCCAGCTCACCACCGTTGACAGGGAACACTGAAGCTTTCTTT
once,TRBJ2-5,TRBV7-9,TRBD1,CASSSLGTGPQETQYF,TGTGCCAGCAGCTCACTCGGGACAGGGCCCCAAGAGACCCAGTACTTC
.,TRBJ2-3,TRBV19,TRBD1,CASATRDRGRQDTQYF,TGTGCCAGCGCTACCCGGGACAGGGGGCGTCAGGATACGCAGTATTTT
.,TRBJ1-1,TRBV15,.,CATSMTGNTEAFF,TGTGCCACCAGCATGACAGGGAACACTGAAGCTTTCTTT
.,TRBJ2-3,TRBV6-5,.,CASSISWSTDTQYF,TGTGCCAGCAGTATCTCCTGGAGCACAGATACGCAGTATTTT
.,TRBJ2-7,TRBV6-6,TRBD1,CASSGTGEFYEQYF,TGTGCCAGCAGTGGGACAGGGGAGTTTTACGAGCAGTACTTC
.,TRBJ1-6,TRBV5-5,.,CASSRSNQPGVSPLHF,TGTGCCAGCAGCCGTTCAAATCAGCCAGGGGTTTCACCCCTCCACTTT
.,TRBJ2-3,TRBV28,TRBD1,CASSVTGGDTDTQYF,TGTGCCAGCAGTGTCACAGGGGGCGACACAGATACGCAGTATTTT
medium-sized,TRBJ1-4,TRBV19,.,CASSDRLRREKLFF,TGTGCCAGTAGTGACAGACTAAGGCGGGAAAAACTGTTTTTT
.,TRBJ2-5,TRBV28,.,CASSLQGDQETQYF,TGTGCCAGCAGCCTACAGGGTGATCAAGAGACCCAGTACTTC
.,TRBJ1-4,TRBV28,.,CASSSAEKLFF,TGTGCCAGCAGTTCGGCTGAAAAACTGTTTTTT
.,TRBJ2-7,TRBV14,.,CASSQERVSEQYF,TGTGCCAGCAGCCAAGAGAGGGTATCCGAGCAGTACTTC
.,TRBJ1-1,TRBV28,.,CASSPSRLLNTEAFF,TGTGCCAGCAGTCCCTCACGACTGTTGAACACTGAAGCTTTCTTT
.,TRBJ1-5,TRBV6-5,.,CASSPSNSNQPQHF,TGTGCCAGCAGCCCTTCGAATAGCAATCAGCCCCAGCATTTT
.,TRBJ2-4,TRBV2,.,CASSGQGNIQYF,TGTGCCAGCAGTGGACAAGGAAACATTCAGTACTTC
.,TRBJ2-3,TRBV5-1,.,CASSYSLVHTDTQYF,TGCGCCAGCAGCTACTCACTAGTACACACAGATACGCAGTATTTT
.,TRBJ1-1,TRBV28,TRBD1,CASSFFLTGAGTEAFF,TGTGCCAGCAGTTTCTTTCTGACAGGGGCGGGAACTGAAGCTTTCTTT
.,TRBJ2-3,TRBV9,TRBD2,CASSVTGTSGGASTDTQYF,TGTGCCAGCAGCGTAACCGGGACTAGCGGGGGGGCTAGCACAGATACGCAGTATTTT
.,TRBJ2-3,TRBV27,TRBD2,CASSRTSGNTDTQYF,TGTGCCAGCAGTAGGACTAGCGGCAACACAGATACGCAGTATTTT
.,TRBJ2-1,TRBV5-4,.,CASSLDGDSYNEQFF,TGTGCCAGCAGCTTGGATGGGGACTCCTACAATGAGCAGTTCTTC
.,TRBJ2-3,TRBV5-1,.,CASSSRQPGADTQYF,TGCGCCAGCAGCTCGAGACAGCCTGGCGCAGATACGCAGTATTTT
.,TRBJ2-1,TRBV19,TRBD2,CASSIDPPSTSAHNEQFF,TGTGCCAGTAGTATAGATCCCCCCTCAACTAGCGCACACAATGAGCAGTTCTTC
.,TRBJ2-2,TRBV14,.,CASSFVVGPGELFF,TGTGCCAGCAGCTTCGTCGTGGGACCCGGGGAGCTGTTTTTT
few,TRBJ2-7,TRBV6-1,.,CASSSSGTPLYEQYF,TGTGCCAGCAGTTCTTCCGGGACACCCCTTTACGAGCAGTACTTC
.,TRBJ1-5,TRBV19,.,CASSNRVAGQPQHF,TGTGCCAGTAGCAACAGGGTGGCCGGTCAGCCCCAGCATTTT
.,TRBJ2-1,TRBV5-1,TRBD2,CASSPGGAGNEQFF,TGCGCCAGCAGCCCGGGGGGGGCGGGTAATGAGCAGTTCTTC